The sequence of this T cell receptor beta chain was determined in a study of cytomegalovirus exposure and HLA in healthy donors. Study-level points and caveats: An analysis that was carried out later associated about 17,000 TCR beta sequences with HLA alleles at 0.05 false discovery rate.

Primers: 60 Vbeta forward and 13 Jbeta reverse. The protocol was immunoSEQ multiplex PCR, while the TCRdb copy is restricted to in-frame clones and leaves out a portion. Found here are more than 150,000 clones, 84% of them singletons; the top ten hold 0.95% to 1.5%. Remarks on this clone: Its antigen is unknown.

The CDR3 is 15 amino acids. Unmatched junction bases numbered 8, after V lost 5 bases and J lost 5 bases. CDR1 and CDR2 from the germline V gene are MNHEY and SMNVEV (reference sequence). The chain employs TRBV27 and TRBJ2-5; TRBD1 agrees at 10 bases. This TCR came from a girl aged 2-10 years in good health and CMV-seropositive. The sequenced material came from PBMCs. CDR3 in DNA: TGTGCCAGCAGTCCCGCGACAGGGGGCGCGGAGACCCAGTACTTC. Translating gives CASSPATGGAETQYF.